A single sample is the source of the 2 T cell receptor beta chains below, sequenced in a study of blood T cell repertoires in COVID-19. Generated by immunoSEQ multiplex PCR, the TCRdb table keeps only in-frame clones and is missing some. Of around 190,000 clones listed, roughly 80% are singletons. The sample taken for sequencing was peripheral blood. The receptors were sampled from a man in his fifties or sixties with acute or convalescent COVID-19.

This rearrangement joins TRBV19 to TRBJ2-1; TRBD2 matches 8 bases. The V gene's germline CDR1 is LNHDA and CDR2 SQIVND (reference sequence). V shed 3 bases and J 7 bases; nucleotides not matched to a gene: 8. CDR3 length: 15 amino acids. The CDR3 spells CASSIPGGGWNEQFF. DNA of the CDR3: TGTGCCAGTAGTATTCCCGGGGGGGGCTGGAATGAGCAGTTCTTC.

The genes are TRBV18 and TRBJ1-6, with unresolved D. V was pared by 1 base and J by 7 bases, with 8 bases between. Per germline, CDR1 KGHSH and CDR2 LQKENI. The CDR3 runs 14 residues. The CDR3 spells CASSPRETNSPLHF. For the CDR3, the DNA is TGTGCCAGCTCACCACGGGAGACCAATTCACCCCTCCACTTT. Supplemented by reference TRBV18 and TRBJ1-6, the full variable domain reads NAGVMQNPRHLVRRRGQEARLRCSPMKGHSHVYWYRQLPEEGLKFMVYLQKENIIDESGMPKERFSAEFPKEGPSILRIQQVVRGDSAAYFCASSPRETNSPLHFGNGTRLTVT.